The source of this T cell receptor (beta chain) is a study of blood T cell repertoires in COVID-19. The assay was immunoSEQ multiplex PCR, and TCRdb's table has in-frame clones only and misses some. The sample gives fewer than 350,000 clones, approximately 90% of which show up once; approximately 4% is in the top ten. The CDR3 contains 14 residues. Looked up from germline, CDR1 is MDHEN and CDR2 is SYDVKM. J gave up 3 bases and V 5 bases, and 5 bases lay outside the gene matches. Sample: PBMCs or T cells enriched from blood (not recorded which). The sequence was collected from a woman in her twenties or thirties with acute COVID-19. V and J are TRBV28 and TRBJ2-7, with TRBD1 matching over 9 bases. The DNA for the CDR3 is TGTGCCAGCAGTCCCGGGACAGGGAACTACGAGCAGTACTTC. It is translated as CASSPGTGNYEQYF.